The 14 T cell receptor beta chains below all came from one sample that was sequenced in a study of breast tumors, draining lymph nodes, adjacent tissues. TCRdb analysed the multiplex PCR reads with MiXCR anew, one entry per CDR3 protein. The table lists 9,500 to 12,000 distinct CDR3 sequences, 50% to 60% of them singletons. The sequencing sample was made of breast tumor tissue. All receptors derive from a female donor with breast cancer. Some clones in this sample may be carry-over from other donors' samples.

This clonotype is deemed medium-sized. The V gene is TRBV5-5, the J gene TRBJ1-2, with unresolved D. Trimming removed 0 bases from V and 0 bases from J, with 9 bases in between. The CDR3 contains 15 residues. CDR1 SGHKS and CDR2 YYEKEE come from the germline V gene (reference sequence). This CDR3 reads CASSLGLSPNYGYTF. The CDR3 DNA follows: TGTGCCAGCAGCTTGGGGTTATCCCCTAACTATGGCTACACCTTC.

This clonotype was seen ten or more times. This chain uses TRBV11-1 with TRBJ2-7, with D unresolved. The V end lost 3 bases, the J end lost 4 bases, and 7 bases lay between the germline ends. From germline, CDR1 is SGHAT and CDR2 FQDESV (reference sequence). The length of the CDR3 is 12 residues. CDR3 sequence (DNA): TGTGCCAGCAGCTTCGACTCGTACGAGCAGTACTTC. Its protein product is CASSFDSYEQYF.

This chain connects TRBV20-1 to TRBJ2-5, with TRBD2 matching 8 bases. CDR3 length equals 15 residues. With V trimmed by 0 bases and J by 4 bases, 7 bases remained unmatched. The V gene's germline CDR1 is DFQATT and CDR2 SNEGSKA (reference sequence). CDR3 sequence (DNA): TGCAGTGCTAGAGAACCTCTAGCGGGTGGAGAGACCCAGTACTTC. This gives the protein CSAREPLAGGETQYF.

This clonotype was picked up a small number of times. The chain carries TRBV9 and TRBJ2-3, with 12 bases identical to TRBD1. Germline V gene lookup returns CDR1 SGDLS and CDR2 YYNGEE. The junction had 5 bases not matched to a gene; V was cut back by 2 bases and J by 4 bases. There are 16 residues in the CDR3. CDR3 coding DNA: TGTGCCAGCAGCGTTATCGGGACAGGGGGCGCAGATACGCAGTATTTT. Amino acids: CASSVIGTGGADTQYF.

V is TRBV19 and J is TRBJ2-2; the match to TRBD2 covers 8 bases. The CDR3 covers 16 residues. The V gene end was trimmed by 2 bases and the J gene end by 6 bases; junction bases not matched to a gene: 8. CDR1 and CDR2 (germline): LNHDA, SQIVND (reference sequence). CDR3 amino acids: CASSILAGRASGELFF. Written as DNA, the CDR3 is TGTGCCAGTAGTATACTAGCGGGCCGAGCGTCCGGGGAGCTGTTTTTT.

This clonotype was detected ten times or more. This rearrangement joins TRBV19 to TRBJ2-2; 10 nucleotides match TRBD1. Germline CDR1 LNHDA, CDR2 SQIVND (reference sequence). Unmatched junction bases numbered 1, after V lost 6 bases and J lost 0 bases. This CDR3 has 15 amino acids. The CDR3 sequence is CASRTGGPNTGELFF. CDR3 DNA sequence: TGTGCCAGTAGGACAGGGGGCCCGAACACCGGGGAGCTGTTTTTT.

This clonotype was counted between two and nine times. J is TRBJ2-1 and V is TRBV6-5, with D tentatively TRBD1 (6 bases). Trimming removed 7 bases from V and 9 bases from J, with 16 bases in between. This CDR3 comprises 13 residues. CDR1 and CDR2 (germline): MNHEY, SVGAGI. The CDR3 region has the DNA TGTGCCAGCACCCAGGACAGCTTGGGTGAGCAGTTCTTC. As protein: CASTQDSLGEQFF.

The rearrangement uses TRBV11-2 and TRBJ1-6; D gene ambiguous. Germline V CDR1 and CDR2: SGHAT, FQNNGV. There are 11 residues in the CDR3. V gave up 0 bases and J gave up 9 bases, with 0 bases separating them. DNA for the CDR3: TGTGCCAGCAGCTTAGATTCACCCCTCCACTTT. This encodes CASSLDSPLHF.

This chain joins TRBV20-1 and TRBJ2-1; D possibly corresponds to TRBD2 (5 bases). CDR1 is DFQATT, CDR2 SNEGSKA, per germline (reference sequence). The CDR3 has 11 residues. The V gene lost 6 bases and the J gene lost 15 bases, with 18 bases spanning the gap. CDR3 loop: CSAPRLDSLFF. The CDR3 region has the DNA TGCAGTGCCCCCAGGTTGGACTCCTTGTTCTTC.

The chain has TRBV5-1 and TRBJ1-2; D is undetermined. The CDR3 length is 14 residues. The germline V gene encodes CDR1 SGHRS and CDR2 YFSETQ. Trimming stripped 0 bases from V and 4 bases from J, with 10 bases between. DNA of the CDR3: TGCGCCAGCAGCTTGGTTCCAGGAATCTATGGCTACACCTTC. Translating it yields CASSLVPGIYGYTF.

This chain joins TRBV18 and TRBJ1-2; 10 bases match TRBD1. J gave up 3 bases and V 5 bases, and 3 bases lay outside the gene matches. The CDR3 runs 14 residues. Germline V gene lookup returns CDR1 KGHSH and CDR2 LQKENI. The CDR3 here is CASSSGTGDYGYTF. The CDR3, as DNA: TGTGCCAGCTCATCCGGGACAGGGGACTATGGCTACACCTTC.

This clonotype was counted only a few times. CDR3 sequence: CASSFPRQEQFF. The CDR3 DNA is TGTGCCAGCAGCTTCCCGAGACAGGAGCAGTTCTTC. This sequence joins TRBV5-4 and TRBJ2-1, with TRBD1 as a possible D gene (5 bases). Germline-derived CDR1 and CDR2 are SGHNT and YYREEE (reference sequence). V lost 2 bases and J 10 bases, leaving 10 bases between the germline ends. The CDR3 covers 12 residues.

The chain employs TRBV7-9 and TRBJ2-1; 11 positions agree with TRBD2. Germline V lookup: CDR1 SEHNR, CDR2 FQNEAQ (reference sequence). The CDR3 loop spans 13 amino acids. V shed 8 bases, J shed 3 bases, and the junction held 0 bases outside the gene matches. The DNA of the CDR3 is TGTGCCAGCGGGACTAGCGGCTACAATGAGCAGTTCTTC. Its translation is CASGTSGYNEQFF.

The gene calls are TRBV5-5 and TRBJ2-5; 9 bases fit TRBD2. Per germline, CDR1 SGHKS and CDR2 YYEKEE (reference sequence). There are 13 residues in the CDR3. V lost 5 bases and J lost 7; bases outside the gene matches: 6. Written as DNA, the CDR3 is TGTGCCAGCAGTTATAGCGGGGGAGGGACCCAGTACTTC. Its translation: CASSYSGGGTQYF.